What follows are 9 T cell receptor beta chains derived from one specimen sequenced in a study of OX40 agonist ivuxolimab in advanced cancers. The table came from immunoSEQ multiplex PCR; TCRdb's copy has only in-frame clones and leaves some out. The data show about 47,000 clones, approximately 90% seen once. The sequences come from CD4+ or CD8+ T cells sorted from blood, collected in a trial of the OX40 agonist ivuxolimab. These TCRs come from an adult with an advanced solid tumor such as melanoma, head and neck, liver or kidney cancer.

This clone was seen a handful of times. This chain links TRBV7-9 with TRBJ2-5, with D unresolved. Germline values: CDR1 SEHNR, CDR2 FQNEAQ (reference sequence). With 3 bases removed from V and 3 bases from J, the gap between germline ends came to 14 bases. This CDR3 is built from 15 residues. The CDR3 reads CASSFGILGKETQYF. The CDR3 nucleotides read TGTGCCAGCAGCTTTGGGATTTTGGGAAAAGAGACCCAGTACTTC.

This chain joins TRBV18 and TRBJ2-7; 9 nucleotides match TRBD2. Per the germline V gene, CDR1 is KGHSH and CDR2 is LQKENI. Losses at the gene ends were 3 bases for V and 4 bases for J; bases not matched to a gene: 4. This CDR3 spans 14 amino acids. CDR3 sequence (DNA): TGTGCCAGCTCACCTAGACTAGCGGATTACGAGCAGTACTTC. It encodes CASSPRLADYEQYF.

This clone was counted once. DNA for the CDR3: TGTGCCAGCTCACCCCAACCTCGGGGAAGGGGTGGCTACACCTTC. It specifies CASSPQPRGRGGYTF. This sequence joins TRBV18 and TRBJ1-2; D perhaps matches TRBD1 (5 bases). Trimming shortened V by 3 bases and J by 7 bases, and 18 bases separated the two germline ends. Looked up from germline, CDR1 is KGHSH and CDR2 is LQKENI. This CDR3 comprises 15 residues.

This chain links TRBV30 with TRBJ2-7; tentative D call: TRBD2 (6 bases). CDR1 and CDR2 from the germline V gene are GTSNPN and SVGIG (reference sequence). The ends were cut back, 5 bases at V and 2 bases at J, with 19 bases in the middle. The CDR3 runs to 15 residues. This CDR3 is CAWSRGSQAPYEQYF. Written as DNA, the CDR3 is TGTGCCTGGTCCCGGGGGAGTCAAGCCCCCTACGAGCAGTACTTC.

V gene TRBV5-1 combines with J gene TRBJ1-4; D call uncertain. CDR1 is SGHRS, CDR2 YFSETQ, per germline. CDR3 size: 11 residues. The V gene lost 4 bases and the J gene lost 5 bases, with 3 bases spanning the gap. The CDR3 DNA sequence: TGCGCCAGCAGCCAGAATGAAAAACTGTTTTTT. As protein: CASSQNEKLFF.

J is TRBJ2-2 and V is TRBV7-9; a possible D gene is TRBD2 (5 bases). V was trimmed by 2 bases and J by 1 base, leaving 8 bases between them. CDR3 size: 15 residues. Germline V gene data show CDR1 as SEHNR and CDR2 as FQNEAQ (reference sequence). CDR3: CASSLNGMNTGELFF. The DNA of the CDR3 is TGTGCCAGCAGCTTAAACGGGATGAACACCGGGGAGCTGTTTTTT. Based on the CDR3 plus reference TRBV7-9 and TRBJ2-2, the full variable domain is DTGVSQNPRHKITKRGQNVTFRCDPISEHNRLYWYRQTLGQGPEFLTYFQNEAQLEKSRLLSDRFSAERPKGSFSTLEIQRTEQGDSAMYLCASSLNGMNTGELFFGEGSRLTVL.

The V call is TRBV4-1, the J call TRBJ1-1; no clear D gene. CDR1 is MGHRA and CDR2 is YSYEKL in the germline V gene. This CDR3 is built from 16 residues. Trimming pared 5 bases from V and 2 bases from J, leaving 18 bases between. DNA of the CDR3: TGCGCCAGCAGCAGCAGTACGACGCATATTAACACTGAAGCTTTCTTT. Its protein is CASSSSTTHINTEAFF.

The CDR3 sequence: CASSLQGAGNTIYF. In nucleotides, the CDR3 is TGTGCCAGCAGCTTACAGGGGGCTGGAAACACCATATATTTT. The rearrangement links TRBV6-5 to TRBJ1-3, with TRBD1 identical over 8 bases. The CDR3 is 14 amino acids. Germline-derived CDR1 and CDR2 are MNHEY and SVGAGI. V dropped 6 bases and J dropped 2; count of bases not matched to a gene: 3.

The table lists this clone with a few counts. The CDR3 loop reads CASRGTGDGTGELFF. CDR3 nucleotide sequence: TGTGCCAGCAGAGGGACAGGGGACGGCACCGGGGAGCTGTTTTTT. This chain joins TRBV6-6 and TRBJ2-2; 10 bases are a match to TRBD1. V trimming: 6 bases; J trimming: 4 bases; junction bases outside the gene matches: 5. Germline CDR1 and CDR2: MNHNY and SVGAGI (reference sequence). This CDR3 region has 15 residues.